The 26 T cell receptor beta chains below come from one sample, sequenced in a study of shared clonotypes between healthy human individuals. Method: immunoSEQ multiplex PCR; TCRdb's copy keeps in-frame clones and lacks some. The sample contains over a million clones, 78% of which appear only once. Sequencing used memory CD4+ T cells from PBMCs. Stated subset: CD45RA-negative fraction. These receptors were collected from a man in his late teens or twenties in good health. Some clones in this sample may be carry-over from other donors' samples.

The chain uses TRBV7-6 and TRBJ1-4; 8 nucleotides agree with TRBD1. V lost 5 bases to trimming and J lost 6 bases; unmatched junction nucleotides: 5. CDR1 SGHVS and CDR2 FNYEAQ come from the germline V gene. The CDR3 loop spans 14 amino acids. Here the CDR3 reads CASSTTGEDEKLFF. The CDR3 DNA reads as TGTGCCAGCAGCACGACAGGGGAGGATGAAAAACTGTTTTTT.

The V call is TRBV5-4, the J call TRBJ2-7, with D maybe TRBD1 (7 bases). The CDR3 consists of 13 residues. With 0 bases removed from V and 7 bases from J, the gap between germline ends came to 11 bases. Per germline, CDR1 SGHNT and CDR2 YYREEE (reference sequence). The CDR3 region is CASSLGQGGEQYF. The CDR3 DNA sequence: TGTGCCAGCAGCTTGGGACAGGGAGGAGAGCAGTACTTC.

The chain carries TRBV6-5 and TRBJ2-5; D unresolved. Germline V lookup: CDR1 MNHEY, CDR2 SVGAGI. The V gene lost 1 base and the J gene lost 5 bases, with 14 bases spanning the gap. The CDR3 is 15 residues long. CDR3 DNA: TGTGCCAGCAGTTACTTAGTATCGTCGTACGAGACCCAGTACTTC. Its translation is CASSYLVSSYETQYF.

The chain is built from TRBV10-1 and TRBJ2-3; no clear D. The CDR3 is made up of 13 amino acids. The germline gives CDR1 WNHNN, CDR2 SYGVQD (reference sequence). With 2 bases removed from V and 0 bases from J, the gap between germline ends came to 3 bases. The CDR3 sequence: CASSEASTDTQYF. CDR3 in DNA: TGCGCCAGCAGTGAGGCCAGCACAGATACGCAGTATTTT.

The rearrangement joins TRBV19 to TRBJ2-6; D assignment may be TRBD1 or TRBD2 (5 bases each). This CDR3 is 17 amino acids long. The V and J ends lost 3 bases and 0 bases respectively, with 12 bases between them. Germline V gene lookup returns CDR1 LNHDA and CDR2 SQIVND (reference sequence). Here the CDR3 DNA reads TGTGCCAGTAGTATTAGGGGACGGATCTCTGGGGCCAACGTCCTGACTTTC. Encoded protein: CASSIRGRISGANVLTF.

The rearrangement uses TRBV4-1 and TRBJ1-5; D is undetermined. Germline V gene sequence: CDR1 MGHRA, CDR2 YSYEKL. The V and J ends lost 0 bases and 3 bases respectively, with 9 bases between them. This CDR3 has 15 residues. The CDR3 DNA reads as TGCGCCAGCAGCCAAGATGGGCTAAACAATCAGCCCCAGCATTTT. This translates into CASSQDGLNNQPQHF.

This chain uses TRBV19 with TRBJ2-7; 9 nucleotides align to TRBD1. Losses at the gene ends were 5 bases for V and 2 bases for J; bases not matched to a gene: 4. Germline lookup yields CDR1 LNHDA and CDR2 SQIVND (reference sequence). This CDR3 is built from 14 residues. The CDR3 reads CASSGQGHPYEQYF. The CDR3 bases are TGTGCCAGTAGTGGACAGGGGCACCCCTACGAGCAGTACTTC. Full variable domain (missing parts from reference TRBV19 and TRBJ2-7): DGGITQSPKYLFRKEGQNVTLSCEQNLNHDAMYWYRQDPGQGLRLIYYSQIVNDFQKGDIAEGYSVSREKKESFPLTVTSAQKNPTAFYLCASSGQGHPYEQYFGPGTRLTVT.

The chain employs TRBV9 and TRBJ2-3, with D unresolved. Looked up from germline, CDR1 is SGDLS and CDR2 is YYNGEE. With 0 bases removed from V and 4 bases from J, the gap between germline ends came to 9 bases. The CDR3 consists of 14 residues. Here the CDR3 reads CASSVDPAPDTQYF. DNA of the CDR3: TGTGCCAGCAGCGTAGACCCAGCCCCAGATACGCAGTATTTT.

J is TRBJ2-1 and V is TRBV11-2; the D is unclear. The V gene's germline CDR1 is SGHAT and CDR2 FQNNGV. Deletions cut 4 bases from V and 6 bases from J, with 4 bases between. The CDR3 has 11 residues. The CDR3 is CASSSANEQFF. Written as DNA, the CDR3 is TGTGCCAGCAGCTCAGCCAATGAGCAGTTCTTC.

With regard to this clone: A read error may produce the germline difference seen at one junction end. The CDR3: CASSSWGAGGCTF. In nucleotides, the CDR3 is TGTGCCAGCAGCTCGTGGGGGGCAGGTGGCTGCACCTTC. The V and J genes are TRBV7-9 and TRBJ1-2; D is possibly TRBD1 (6 bases). There are 13 residues in the CDR3. In germline, CDR1 is SEHNR, CDR2 FQNEAQ (reference sequence).

The chain joins TRBV19 to TRBJ1-2; 7 nucleotides match TRBD1. J was trimmed by 3 bases and V by 11 bases; bases with no gene match: 12. The germline V gene has CDR1 LNHDA and CDR2 SQIVND (reference sequence). The CDR3 is 14 amino acids. The CDR3 is CACKKGQAHYGYTF. The CDR3 DNA reads as TGTGCCTGTAAGAAAGGACAGGCCCACTATGGCTACACCTTC.

This rearrangement joins TRBV2 to TRBJ2-1, with 8 bases that match TRBD1. Germline assignment: CDR1 SNHLY and CDR2 FYNNEI. With 6 bases clipped from V and 4 bases from J, the junction kept 8 bases outside the gene matches. This CDR3 comprises 15 residues. CDR3 nucleotides: TGTGCCAGCAGCCCCCGGAACAGGGGGTACAATGAGCAGTTCTTC. Its translation: CASSPRNRGYNEQFF.

As concerns this clone: This same CDR3 is encoded by further DNA sequences in the sample. The J gene is TRBJ1-2, the V gene TRBV5-4; TRBD1 agrees at 9 bases. J lost 2 bases, V lost 4 bases, and 3 bases had no gene match. The CDR3 has 14 residues. Germline V gene lookup returns CDR1 SGHNT and CDR2 YYREEE (reference sequence). The CDR3 DNA reads as TGTGCCAGCAGCCCGGGACAGGGCAACTATGGCTACACCTTC. It encodes CASSPGQGNYGYTF.

The chain is built from TRBV7-2 and TRBJ1-2; maybe TRBD1 (6 bases). Between the trimmed V and J ends, which lost 5 bases and 8 bases, there was a span of 18 bases. CDR1 is SGHTA and CDR2 is FQGNSA in the germline V gene. The CDR3 has 14 amino acids. As DNA, the CDR3 is TGTGCCAGCAGCCCCCATGGGGGCGCGGACGGCTACACCTTC. Translating it yields CASSPHGGADGYTF.

Concerning this clone itself: This sample includes further DNA sequences coding for the same CDR3. This sequence joins TRBV7-2 and TRBJ2-2, with 8 bases lining up with TRBD2. CDR1 and CDR2 from the germline V gene are SGHTA and FQGNSA. The CDR3 sequence is 16 residues long. The junction had 3 bases not matched to a gene; V was cut back by 3 bases and J by 0 bases. CDR3 loop: CASSFTSGANTGELFF. CDR3 nucleotides: TGTGCCAGCAGCTTTACTAGCGGAGCGAACACCGGGGAGCTGTTTTTT.

The genes are TRBV19 and TRBJ1-2; possibly TRBD1 for D (5 bases). The length of the CDR3 is 13 residues. The germline V gene encodes CDR1 LNHDA and CDR2 SQIVND (reference sequence). V was trimmed by 5 bases and J by 4 bases, leaving 11 bases between them. The CDR3 is CASSFGAVYGYTF. The CDR3 region has the DNA TGTGCCAGTAGTTTTGGGGCGGTCTATGGCTACACCTTC.

As concerns this clone: Other nucleotide sequences from this sample produce the same CDR3. The gene calls are TRBV5-1 and TRBJ1-1, with D tentatively TRBD1 (5 bases). The CDR3 contains 14 residues. V was trimmed by 2 bases and J by 2 bases, leaving 10 bases between them. The germline gives CDR1 SGHRS, CDR2 YFSETQ. The CDR3 DNA follows: TGCGCCAGCAGCTTATTGGGGGGTAACACTGAAGCTTTCTTT. It is translated as CASSLLGGNTEAFF.

This clone was recorded only once. This chain uses TRBV5-1 with TRBJ2-3, with a tentative D call TRBD1 (6 bases). V was cut by 4 bases and J by 6 bases, with 15 bases left in between. This CDR3 comprises 14 residues. Germline lookup yields CDR1 SGHRS and CDR2 YFSETQ. In DNA form, the CDR3 reads TGCGCCAGCAGCCCAGACCGGCAGGGGGATACGCAGTATTTT. It is translated as CASSPDRQGDTQYF. Combining the CDR3 with reference TRBV5-1 and TRBJ2-3 gives the whole variable domain KAGVTQTPRYLIKTRGQQVTLSCSPISGHRSVSWYQQTPGQGLQFLFEYFSETQRNKGNFPGRFSGRQFSNSRSEMNVSTLELGDSALYLCASSPDRQGDTQYFGPGTRLTVL.

This clone was detected only once. The same CDR3 arises from other DNA sequences in this sample as well. The V and J genes are TRBV5-1 and TRBJ2-1; D unresolved. Germline values: CDR1 SGHRS, CDR2 YFSETQ. Trimming stripped 1 base from V and 7 bases from J, with 6 bases between. This CDR3 spans 12 amino acids. The CDR3 coding sequence is TGCGCCAGCAGCTTGAAGGGAAATGAGCAGTTCTTC. The encoded protein is CASSLKGNEQFF.

The CDR3 bases are TGTGCCATCAGTGGACATACGGAGTATGGCTACACCTTC. Its translation: CAISGHTEYGYTF. The chain combines TRBV10-3 with TRBJ1-2, with D hard to call. V was pared by 4 bases and J by 5 bases, with 11 bases between. The CDR3 length is 13 residues. The germline gives CDR1 ENHRY, CDR2 SYGVKD.

The chain uses TRBV6-5 and TRBJ1-2, with 9 bases matching TRBD1. CDR3 size: 13 residues. Germline CDR1 MNHEY, CDR2 SVGAGI. V shed 6 bases, J shed 8 bases, and the junction held 7 bases outside the gene matches. In DNA form, the CDR3 reads TGTGCCAGCAGCGGGACAGGGCGCGGCGGCTACACCTTC. Its protein product is CASSGTGRGGYTF.

The V call is TRBV5-1, the J call TRBJ2-2, with a possible D match to TRBD2 (5 bases). V lost 0 bases and J 4 bases, leaving 10 bases between the germline ends. Germline CDR1 is SGHRS and CDR2 is YFSETQ. The CDR3 is 15 amino acids. The CDR3 loop is CASSLGPSGTGELFF. CDR3 DNA: TGCGCCAGCAGCTTGGGTCCAAGCGGCACCGGGGAGCTGTTTTTT.

The CDR3 sequence is CSVFDRGRGYGYTF. The CDR3 DNA follows: TGCAGCGTTTTCGATAGGGGTCGGGGCTATGGCTACACCTTC. The chain employs TRBV29-1 and TRBJ1-2; D might be TRBD1 (5 bases). Germline CDR1 reads SQVTM; CDR2 reads ANQGSEA. V lost 5 bases and J lost 4, with 17 bases in between. The CDR3 loop spans 14 amino acids.

The genes are TRBV30 and TRBJ1-1; unclear D gene. Germline lookup yields CDR1 GTSNPN and CDR2 SVGIG (reference sequence). The CDR3 contains 14 residues. The V gene lost 7 bases and the J gene lost 2 bases, with 17 bases spanning the gap. DNA for the CDR3: TGTGCCTTGCAGGACCTCTTTCTAAACACTGAAGCTTTCTTT. This translates into CALQDLFLNTEAFF.

The V gene is TRBV5-1, the J gene TRBJ2-5; TRBD1 matches at 7 bases. This CDR3 has 14 amino acids. The V gene's germline CDR1 is SGHRS and CDR2 YFSETQ. V was pared by 2 bases and J by 5 bases, with 6 bases of the junction left unmatched. Here the CDR3 reads CASSFGTVEETQYF. Written as DNA, the CDR3 is TGCGCCAGCAGCTTTGGGACAGTCGAGGAGACCCAGTACTTC.

The chain couples TRBV25-1 to TRBJ2-1; 12 nucleotides align to TRBD2. CDR3 size: 16 residues. CDR1 and CDR2 from the germline V gene are MGHDK and SYGVNS. Trimming at V came to 2 bases and at J to 1 base, leaving 0 bases not matched to a gene. CDR3 DNA: TGTGCCAGCAGTGAAACTAGCGGGGGGTCCTACAATGAGCAGTTCTTC. This translates into CASSETSGGSYNEQFF. Complete variable domain (other parts from reference TRBV25-1 and TRBJ2-1): EADIYQTPRYLVIGTGKKITLECSQTMGHDKMYWYQQDPGMELHLIHYSYGVNSTEKGDLSSESTVSRIRTEHFPLTLESARPSHTSQYLCASSETSGGSYNEQFFGPGTRLTVL.